Below are 2 T cell receptor beta chains sequenced from a single sample in a study of neurological immune-mediated disorders (dated by TCRdb to the late 2010s). The method was 5' RACE. TCRdb lists the instrument as Illumina HiSeq 2500. TCRdb reworked the public reads: Q25 trimming with fastp, MiXCR clone assembly, productive beta chains retained. Identical CDR3 proteins give one entry, which carries the most common genes and DNA. A total of under 70,000 distinct CDR3 sequences appear in this sample, about 3.4% of them only once. 6% to 8.5% of the sample comes from the top ten. The sample consisted of PBMCs. The receptor set was obtained from a woman aged 55-69 years with multiple sclerosis.

As regards this clonotype: One end of the junction varies from germline; a read error may be responsible. The chain employs TRBV3-1 and TRBJ1-5; D is ambiguous. Germline V gene lookup returns CDR1 LGHDT and CDR2 YNNKEL (reference sequence). The CDR3 loop spans 14 amino acids. CDR3 nucleotides: TGTGCCAGCAGCCAGTACGAGGCGGAGGCGACCCAGAATTTT. Translated, it gives CASSQYEAEATQNF.

The sample holds many counts of this clonotype. The CDR3 nucleotides are TGTGCCAGTTGCGGAGTGGGTGTGTCGGCCTATGGCTACACCTTC. It encodes CASCGVGVSAYGYTF. This chain joins TRBV28 and TRBJ1-2, with D unclear. Germline V gene sequence: CDR1 MDHEN, CDR2 SYDVKM. The CDR3 contains 15 residues. The V and J ends lost 9 bases and 4 bases respectively, with 21 bases between them.